One sample yielded the 26 T cell receptor beta chains listed below, sequenced in a study of T cell repertoires and HLA-DP antigens (dated by TCRdb to about 2018). Receptor libraries were prepared by the immunoSEQ multiplex PCR assay. TCRdb retrieved this table from immuneACCESS and kept in-frame rearrangements only. Not all clones are present; in checked studies, unresolved V genes account for under half, and no reason is known for the remainder. This sample is represented by 55,000 to 80,000 clones; about 82% of them were singletons. Together, the top ten hold approximately 1.4% of the sample. These receptors' antigens are unknown. The sequenced material came from CD4+ T cells from PBMCs. These receptors were taken from a man aged 55 to 70 in good health and CMV-seronegative.

This chain links TRBV7-8 with TRBJ2-5; 12 bases are a match to TRBD2. Germline-derived CDR1 and CDR2 are SGHVS and FQNEAQ. CDR3 length: 15 amino acids. V gave up 8 bases and J gave up 5 bases; unmatched junction bases: 9. Here the CDR3 DNA reads TGTGCCAGCGGATTTCTAGCGGGAGGGGAGGAGACCCAGTACTTC. Translation gives CASGFLAGGEETQYF.

This clone was found a few times. The chain uses TRBV7-2 and TRBJ2-7; 10 bases line up with TRBD1. V trimming: 5 bases; J trimming: 5 bases; junction bases outside the gene matches: 12. This CDR3 contains 16 residues. Germline CDR1 is SGHTA and CDR2 is FQGNSA. The CDR3 DNA reads TGTGCCAGCAGCCAACCGGGGACAGGGGTAGTCCACGAGCAGTACTTC. Residues: CASSQPGTGVVHEQYF.

The J gene is TRBJ2-3, the V gene TRBV19; 7 bases line up with TRBD1. This CDR3 contains 15 residues. The V segment lost 6 bases and the J segment 7 bases; nucleotides outside the gene matches: 13. The germline CDR1 and CDR2 sequences are LNHDA and SQIVND (reference sequence). CDR3 sequence reads: CASRPGTVLVNTQYF. The CDR3 DNA follows: TGTGCCAGTAGACCCGGGACAGTATTGGTGAATACGCAGTATTTT.

This rearrangement joins TRBV6-1 to TRBJ2-7; D is ambiguous. The CDR3 extends over 14 amino acids. Per germline, CDR1 MNHNS and CDR2 SASEGT. V shed 4 bases and J shed 3 bases, with 13 bases lying between them. The CDR3 sequence is CASSAAVSIYEQYF. The CDR3 DNA follows: TGTGCCAGCAGTGCCGCCGTCAGTATCTACGAGCAGTACTTC.

The rearrangement joins TRBV30 to TRBJ2-5; D may correspond to TRBD1 or TRBD2 (6 bases each). Germline V gene sequence: CDR1 GTSNPN, CDR2 SVGIG (reference sequence). With 2 bases removed from V and 4 bases from J, the gap between germline ends came to 14 bases. The CDR3 spans 14 residues. CDR3 sequence (DNA): TGTGCCTGGAGTAGGGGGGCCCAAGGAGAGACCCAGTACTTC. This translates into CAWSRGAQGETQYF.

The rearrangement uses TRBV5-1 and TRBJ2-5, with D possibly matching TRBD2 (6 bases). Germline assignment: CDR1 SGHRS and CDR2 YFSETQ. This CDR3 has 13 residues. Trimming shortened V by 2 bases and J by 3 bases, and 8 bases separated the two germline ends. The CDR3 bases are TGCGCCAGCAGCTTCGGGGGAGAAGAGACCCAGTACTTC. Translating it yields CASSFGGEETQYF.

The V gene is TRBV4-1, the J gene TRBJ2-7; 8 bases align to TRBD2. V shed 1 base and J 2 bases; nucleotides not matched to a gene: 7. Germline values: CDR1 MGHRA, CDR2 YSYEKL. This CDR3 contains 16 residues. CDR3: CASSQGSGGLPYEQYF. The CDR3 region has the DNA TGCGCCAGCAGCCAAGGGAGCGGGGGCCTCCCCTACGAGCAGTACTTC.

CDR3 coding DNA: TGTGCCAGCAGCTTAAATTCCGGCGGTACCTACGAGCAGTACGTC. Translating gives CASSLNSGGTYEQYV. The chain has TRBV11-2 and TRBJ2-7, with D hard to call. CDR3 length: 15 amino acids. V lost 2 bases to trimming and J lost 2 bases, with 13 bases between them. Germline CDR1 SGHAT, CDR2 FQNNGV.

The rearrangement joins TRBV5-6 to TRBJ2-3; D unclear. The CDR3 has 11 residues. From germline, CDR1 is SGHDT and CDR2 YYEEEE. Deletions cut 3 bases from V and 5 bases from J, with 4 bases between. The CDR3 spells CASSYGDTQYF. DNA for the CDR3: TGTGCCAGCAGCTATGGAGATACGCAGTATTTT.

This clone was observed a few times. V and J are TRBV27 and TRBJ1-1; 7 bases match TRBD1. Germline-derived CDR1 and CDR2 are MNHEY and SMNVEV (reference sequence). Trimming removed 6 bases from V and 1 base from J; junction bases left unmatched: 14. The CDR3 extends over 17 amino acids. In DNA, the CDR3 is TGTGCCAGCAGATCTTCAGGGGGTAATTGGGGGAACACTGAAGCTTTCTTT. Its protein is CASRSSGGNWGNTEAFF.

This rearrangement joins TRBV28 to TRBJ1-1, with D uncertain. Germline loops: CDR1 MDHEN, CDR2 SYDVKM. V was pared by 3 bases and J by 5 bases, with 22 bases between. The CDR3 consists of 17 residues. CDR3 loop: CASSFAGYRLVGTEAFF. In DNA form, the CDR3 reads TGTGCCAGCAGTTTCGCGGGGTATCGGCTCGTAGGGACTGAAGCTTTCTTT.

About this clone itself: A read error may account for a junction end that differs from germline. V is TRBV27 and J is TRBJ2-5, with 12 positions matching TRBD2. Germline-derived CDR1 and CDR2 are MNHEY and SMNVEV (reference sequence). The CDR3 sequence is 15 residues long. Here the CDR3 DNA reads TGTGCCAGCAGTTCGGGACTAGCGGGCCAAGGGACCCAGTACTTC. Translated: CASSSGLAGQGTQYF.

This clone was seen once. The chain uses TRBV9 and TRBJ2-7; 10 nucleotides line up with TRBD1. CDR1 and CDR2 from the germline V gene are SGDLS and YYNGEE. CDR3 size: 13 residues. After removal of 3 bases from V and 5 bases from J, the junction contained 2 bases not matched to a gene. CDR3 in amino acids: CASSGGTGDEQYF. CDR3 in DNA: TGTGCCAGCAGCGGCGGGACAGGGGACGAGCAGTACTTC.

The chain joins TRBV9 to TRBJ2-5, with D possibly called TRBD1 or TRBD2 (6 bases each). Germline values: CDR1 SGDLS, CDR2 YYNGEE. The CDR3 loop spans 15 amino acids. Deletions cut 3 bases from V and 9 bases from J, with 21 bases between. The CDR3 nucleotides are TGTGCCAGCAGCGGAGGGGGGCAGCCAGGGTTGGCCCAGTACTTC. Translated: CASSGGGQPGLAQYF.

In its sample, this clone was seen once. The CDR3, as DNA: TGTGCCAGCAGCTTTGGGTCACGGCGCCAAGAGACCCAGTACTTC. Translated, it gives CASSFGSRRQETQYF. The V gene is TRBV7-7, the J gene TRBJ2-5; no firm D call. V was shortened by 3 bases and J by 1 base, with 12 bases between the two germline ends. CDR1 is SSHAT, CDR2 FNYEAQ, per germline (reference sequence). The CDR3 sequence is 15 residues long.

The chain links TRBV11-3 to TRBJ1-1, with D perhaps TRBD1 (6 bases). Germline V lookup: CDR1 SGHNT, CDR2 YENEEA. This CDR3 is built from 13 residues. Trimming removed 0 bases from V and 11 bases from J, with 13 bases in between. In DNA form, the CDR3 reads TGTGCCAGCAGCTTAGACAGGGGAGGTGAGGCTTTCTTT. As protein: CASSLDRGGEAFF.

The rearrangement links TRBV10-3 to TRBJ2-6, with D tentatively TRBD1 or TRBD2 (5 bases each). V shed 6 bases and J shed 2 bases, with 14 bases lying between them. This CDR3 has 16 residues. Germline CDR1 is ENHRY and CDR2 is SYGVKD. The CDR3 sequence: CAISFQGDPGANVLTF. The CDR3 region has the DNA TGTGCCATCAGCTTCCAGGGAGACCCTGGGGCCAACGTCCTGACTTTC.

V and J are TRBV18 and TRBJ2-1, with D uncertain. Germline V gene lookup returns CDR1 KGHSH and CDR2 LQKENI. This CDR3 region has 13 residues. V lost 5 bases and J 5 bases, leaving 10 bases between the germline ends. The CDR3 spells CASSWGSDNEQFF. DNA for the CDR3: TGTGCCAGCTCATGGGGATCGGACAATGAGCAGTTCTTC.

The genes are TRBV7-9 and TRBJ1-2, with 7 bases that match TRBD1. Germline V gives CDR1 SEHNR, CDR2 FQNEAQ (reference sequence). Trimming took 1 base from V and 8 from J; bases not matched to a gene: 10. This CDR3 region has 15 residues. The CDR3 coding sequence is TGTGCCAGCAGCTTAGAATTTACAGGGGTGCGGGGCTACACCTTC. This codes for CASSLEFTGVRGYTF. Full variable domain (missing parts from reference TRBV7-9 and TRBJ1-2): DTGVSQNPRHKITKRGQNVTFRCDPISEHNRLYWYRQTLGQGPEFLTYFQNEAQLEKSRLLSDRFSAERPKGSFSTLEIQRTEQGDSAMYLCASSLEFTGVRGYTFGSGTRLTVV.

This clone was seen a few times. The chain links TRBV11-3 to TRBJ2-5; TRBD2 aligns across 10 bases. CDR1 and CDR2 (germline): SGHNT, YENEEA. The CDR3 consists of 15 residues. Trimming removed 5 bases from V and 3 bases from J; junction bases left unmatched: 6. CDR3 residues: CASSRRGLAEETQYF. For the CDR3, the DNA is TGTGCCAGCAGCCGAAGAGGACTAGCGGAAGAGACCCAGTACTTC.

The chain recombines TRBV28 with TRBJ1-2; D remains unclear. The CDR3 is 15 residues long. The V gene's germline CDR1 is MDHEN and CDR2 SYDVKM. The V and J ends lost 6 bases and 0 bases respectively, with 14 bases between them. In DNA, the CDR3 is TGTGCCAGCAGACTCCCCGTTGGTTCTAACTATGGCTACACCTTC. It codes for CASRLPVGSNYGYTF.

The genes are TRBV28 and TRBJ1-6, with no clear D. Germline V gene data show CDR1 as MDHEN and CDR2 as SYDVKM. Trimming removed 4 bases from V and 3 bases from J, with 25 bases in between. This CDR3 is built from 20 residues. CDR3 protein: CASSSPRASMPPNYNSPLHF. In DNA, the CDR3 is TGTGCCAGCAGTTCACCCCGGGCCTCAATGCCCCCCAACTATAATTCACCCCTCCACTTT.

The chain has TRBV29-1 and TRBJ2-7; D not resolved. Germline loops: CDR1 SQVTM, CDR2 ANQGSEA. Trimming removed 5 bases at V and 0 bases at J, with 8 bases between. The CDR3 is made up of 12 amino acids. CDR3 sequence (DNA): TGCAGCGTTTACACAGCCTCCTACGAGCAGTACTTC. Its translation is CSVYTASYEQYF.

The genes are TRBV29-1 and TRBJ1-3, with D perhaps TRBD1 (5 bases). V lost 7 bases, J lost 2 bases, and 12 bases lay in between. The CDR3 is made up of 13 amino acids. CDR1 and CDR2 from the germline V gene are SQVTM and ANQGSEA. In nucleotides, the CDR3 is TGCAGCGCCAAGACAGACGCTGGAAACACCATATATTTT. Encoded protein: CSAKTDAGNTIYF.

This chain joins TRBV27 and TRBJ1-1; D is possibly TRBD1 (5 bases). The V and J ends lost 0 bases and 4 bases respectively, with 12 bases between them. The CDR3 runs to 15 residues. Germline loops: CDR1 MNHEY, CDR2 SMNVEV (reference sequence). As DNA, the CDR3 is TGTGCCAGCAGTTTATCGGGGGTCTTCGGCACTGAAGCTTTCTTT. It translates to CASSLSGVFGTEAFF.

This clone appeared a single time. V and J are TRBV6-5 and TRBJ2-1, with D perhaps TRBD2 (5 bases). V gave up 5 bases and J gave up 1 base, with 12 bases separating them. This CDR3 is 15 amino acids long. Looked up from germline, CDR1 is MNHEY and CDR2 is SVGAGI. CDR3 in amino acids: CASSNLRTSYNEQFF. DNA for the CDR3: TGTGCCAGCAGTAACCTTAGGACTTCCTACAATGAGCAGTTCTTC.